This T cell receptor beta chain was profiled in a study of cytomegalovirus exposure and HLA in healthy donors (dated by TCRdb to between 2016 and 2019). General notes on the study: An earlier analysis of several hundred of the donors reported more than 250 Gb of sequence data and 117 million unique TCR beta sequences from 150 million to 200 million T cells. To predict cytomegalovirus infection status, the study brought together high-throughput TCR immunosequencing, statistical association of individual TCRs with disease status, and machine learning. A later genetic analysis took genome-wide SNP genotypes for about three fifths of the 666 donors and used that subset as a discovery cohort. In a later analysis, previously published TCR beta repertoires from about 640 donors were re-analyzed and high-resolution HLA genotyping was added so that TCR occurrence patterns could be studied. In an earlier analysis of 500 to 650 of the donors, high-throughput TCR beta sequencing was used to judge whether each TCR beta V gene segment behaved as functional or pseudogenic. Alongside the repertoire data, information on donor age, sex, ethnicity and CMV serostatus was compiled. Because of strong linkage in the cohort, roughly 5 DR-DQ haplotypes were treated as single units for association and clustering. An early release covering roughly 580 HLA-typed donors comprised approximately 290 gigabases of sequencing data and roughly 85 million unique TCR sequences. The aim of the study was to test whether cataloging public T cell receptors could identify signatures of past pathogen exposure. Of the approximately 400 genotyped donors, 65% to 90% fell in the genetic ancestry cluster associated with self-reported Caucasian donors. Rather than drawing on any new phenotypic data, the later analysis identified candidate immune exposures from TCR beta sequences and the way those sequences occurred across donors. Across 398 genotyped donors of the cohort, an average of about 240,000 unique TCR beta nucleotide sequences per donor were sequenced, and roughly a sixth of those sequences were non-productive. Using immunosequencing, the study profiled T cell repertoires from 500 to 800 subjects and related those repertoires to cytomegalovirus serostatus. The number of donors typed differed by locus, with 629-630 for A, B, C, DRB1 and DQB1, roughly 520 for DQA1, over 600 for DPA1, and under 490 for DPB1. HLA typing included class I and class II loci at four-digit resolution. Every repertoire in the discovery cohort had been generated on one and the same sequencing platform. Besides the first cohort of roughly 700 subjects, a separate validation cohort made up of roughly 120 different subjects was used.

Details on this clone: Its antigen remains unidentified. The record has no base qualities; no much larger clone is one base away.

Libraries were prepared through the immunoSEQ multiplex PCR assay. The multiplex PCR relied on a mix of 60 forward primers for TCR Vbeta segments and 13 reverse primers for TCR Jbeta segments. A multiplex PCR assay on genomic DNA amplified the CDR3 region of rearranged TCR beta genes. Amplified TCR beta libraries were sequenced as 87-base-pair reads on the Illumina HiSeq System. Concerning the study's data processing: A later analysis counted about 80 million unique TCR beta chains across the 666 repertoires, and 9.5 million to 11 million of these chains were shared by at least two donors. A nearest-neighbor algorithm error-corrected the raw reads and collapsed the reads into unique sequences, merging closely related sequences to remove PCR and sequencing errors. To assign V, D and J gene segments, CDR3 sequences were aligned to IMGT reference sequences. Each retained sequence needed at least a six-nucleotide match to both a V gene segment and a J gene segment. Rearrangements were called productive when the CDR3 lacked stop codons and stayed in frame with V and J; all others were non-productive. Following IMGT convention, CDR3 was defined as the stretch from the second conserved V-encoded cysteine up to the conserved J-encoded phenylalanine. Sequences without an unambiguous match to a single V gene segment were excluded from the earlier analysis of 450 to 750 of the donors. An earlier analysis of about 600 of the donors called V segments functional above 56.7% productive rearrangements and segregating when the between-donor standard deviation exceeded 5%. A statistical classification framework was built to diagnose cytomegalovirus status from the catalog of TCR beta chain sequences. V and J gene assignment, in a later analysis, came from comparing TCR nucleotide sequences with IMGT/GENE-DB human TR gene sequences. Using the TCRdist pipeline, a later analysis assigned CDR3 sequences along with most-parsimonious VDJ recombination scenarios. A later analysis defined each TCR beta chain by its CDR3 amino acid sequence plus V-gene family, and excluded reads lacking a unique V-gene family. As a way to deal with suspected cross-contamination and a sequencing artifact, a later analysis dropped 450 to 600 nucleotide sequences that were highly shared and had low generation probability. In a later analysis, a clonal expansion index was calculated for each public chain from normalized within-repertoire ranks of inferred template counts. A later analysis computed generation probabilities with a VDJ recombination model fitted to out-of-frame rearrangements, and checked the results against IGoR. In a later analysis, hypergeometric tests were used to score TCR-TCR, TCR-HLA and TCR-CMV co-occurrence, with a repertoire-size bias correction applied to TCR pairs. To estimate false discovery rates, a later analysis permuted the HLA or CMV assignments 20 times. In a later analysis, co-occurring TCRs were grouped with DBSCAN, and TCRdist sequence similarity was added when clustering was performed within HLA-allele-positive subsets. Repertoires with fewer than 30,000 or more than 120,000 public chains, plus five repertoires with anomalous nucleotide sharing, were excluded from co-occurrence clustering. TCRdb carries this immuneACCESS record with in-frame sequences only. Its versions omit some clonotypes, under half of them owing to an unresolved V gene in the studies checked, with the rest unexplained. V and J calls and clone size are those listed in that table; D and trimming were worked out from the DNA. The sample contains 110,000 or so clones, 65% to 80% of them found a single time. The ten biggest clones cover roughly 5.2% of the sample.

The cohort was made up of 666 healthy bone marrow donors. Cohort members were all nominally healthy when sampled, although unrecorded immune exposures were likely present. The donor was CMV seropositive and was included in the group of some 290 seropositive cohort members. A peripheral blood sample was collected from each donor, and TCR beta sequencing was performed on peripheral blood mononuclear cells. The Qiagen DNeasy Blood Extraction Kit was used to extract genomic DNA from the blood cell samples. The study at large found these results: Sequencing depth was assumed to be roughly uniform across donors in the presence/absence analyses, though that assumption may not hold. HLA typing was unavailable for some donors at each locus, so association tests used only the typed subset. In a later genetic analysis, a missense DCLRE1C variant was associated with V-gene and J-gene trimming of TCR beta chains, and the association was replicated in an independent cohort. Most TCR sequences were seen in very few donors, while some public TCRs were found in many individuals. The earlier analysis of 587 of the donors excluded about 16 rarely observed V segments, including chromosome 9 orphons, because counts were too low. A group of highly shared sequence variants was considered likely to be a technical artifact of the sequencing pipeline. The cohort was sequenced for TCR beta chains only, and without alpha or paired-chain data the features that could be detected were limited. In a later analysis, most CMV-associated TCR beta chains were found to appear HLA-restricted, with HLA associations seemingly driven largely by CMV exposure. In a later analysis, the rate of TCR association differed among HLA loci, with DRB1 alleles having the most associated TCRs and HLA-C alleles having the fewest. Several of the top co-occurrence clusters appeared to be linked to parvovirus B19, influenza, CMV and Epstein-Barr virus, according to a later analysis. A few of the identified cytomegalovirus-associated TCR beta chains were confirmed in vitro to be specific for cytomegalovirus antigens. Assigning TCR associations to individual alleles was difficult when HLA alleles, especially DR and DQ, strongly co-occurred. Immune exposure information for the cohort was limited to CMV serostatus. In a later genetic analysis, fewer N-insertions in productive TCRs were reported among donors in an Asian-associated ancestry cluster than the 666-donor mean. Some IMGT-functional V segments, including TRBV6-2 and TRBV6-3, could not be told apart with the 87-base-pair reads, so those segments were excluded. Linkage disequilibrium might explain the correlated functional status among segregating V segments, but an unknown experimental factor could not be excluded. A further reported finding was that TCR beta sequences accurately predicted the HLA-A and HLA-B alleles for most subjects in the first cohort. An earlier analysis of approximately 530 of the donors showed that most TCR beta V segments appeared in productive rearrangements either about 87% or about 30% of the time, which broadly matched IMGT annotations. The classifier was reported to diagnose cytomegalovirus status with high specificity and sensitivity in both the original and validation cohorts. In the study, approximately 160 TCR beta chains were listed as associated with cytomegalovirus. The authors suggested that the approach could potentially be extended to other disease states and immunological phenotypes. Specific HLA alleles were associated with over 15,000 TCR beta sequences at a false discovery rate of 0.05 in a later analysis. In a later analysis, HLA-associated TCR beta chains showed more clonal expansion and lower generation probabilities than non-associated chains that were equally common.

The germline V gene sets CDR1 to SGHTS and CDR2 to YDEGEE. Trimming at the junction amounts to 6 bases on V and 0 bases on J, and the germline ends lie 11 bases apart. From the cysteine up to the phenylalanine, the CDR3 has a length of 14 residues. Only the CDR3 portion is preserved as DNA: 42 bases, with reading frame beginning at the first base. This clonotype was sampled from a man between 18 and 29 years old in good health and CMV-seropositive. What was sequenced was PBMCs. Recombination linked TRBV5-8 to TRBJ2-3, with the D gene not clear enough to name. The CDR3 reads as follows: CASTPSTSTDTQYF. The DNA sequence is TGTGCCAGCACACCCTCAACTAGCACAGATACGCAGTATTTT.